In its sample, the clone carrying this TCR beta chain was seen many times. Antigen specificity is unknown. The sample comes from a study of T cell repertoires in cytomegalovirus infection. Study-level background: The authors relied on CMV epitopes, both recently identified HLA-C-restricted and well-studied HLA-B-restricted.

MiXCR, applied by TCRdb to the reads, yields one record per CDR3 protein. The repertoire consists of 700,000 to 900,000 distinct CDR3 sequences, with 25% to 35% occurring once and the leading ten covering about 12%. The germline V gene encodes CDR1 SEHNR and CDR2 FQNEAQ (reference sequence). The CDR3 is made up of 14 amino acids. The ends were cut back, 1 base at V and 2 bases at J, with 7 bases in the middle. Regarding the study as a whole: Across the ex vivo response, the dominant clonotypes were HLA-C-restricted CMV-specific TCR beta clonotypes.

This clonotype was obtained from a human donor in good health (CMV status not recorded). Some clones in this sample may be carry-over from other donors' samples. The chain carries TRBV7-9 and TRBJ2-3; D is ambiguous. The sample in question was cultured CD8+ T cells from PBMCs, obtained from culture after CMV antigen stimulation. The CDR3 is CASSLVTFTDTQYF. For the CDR3, the DNA is TGTGCCAGCAGCTTAGTAACCTTCACAGATACGCAGTATTTT.